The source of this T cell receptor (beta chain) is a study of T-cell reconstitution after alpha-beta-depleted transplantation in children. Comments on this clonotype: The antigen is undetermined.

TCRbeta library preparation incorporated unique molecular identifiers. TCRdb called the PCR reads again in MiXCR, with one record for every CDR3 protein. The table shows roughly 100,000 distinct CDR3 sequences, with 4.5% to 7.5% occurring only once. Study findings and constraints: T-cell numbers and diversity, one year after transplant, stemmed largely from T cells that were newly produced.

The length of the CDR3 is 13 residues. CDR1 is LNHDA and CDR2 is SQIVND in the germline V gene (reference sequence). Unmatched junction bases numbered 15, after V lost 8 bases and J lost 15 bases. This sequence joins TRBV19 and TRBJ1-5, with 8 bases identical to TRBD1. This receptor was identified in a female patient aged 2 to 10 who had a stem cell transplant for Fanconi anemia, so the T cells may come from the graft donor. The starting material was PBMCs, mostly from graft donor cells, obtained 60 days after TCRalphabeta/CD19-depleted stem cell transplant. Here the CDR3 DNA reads TGTGCCAGTTTGGGCAGGGGGCAGGTTGTTCGGCATTTT. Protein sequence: CASLGRGQVVRHF.